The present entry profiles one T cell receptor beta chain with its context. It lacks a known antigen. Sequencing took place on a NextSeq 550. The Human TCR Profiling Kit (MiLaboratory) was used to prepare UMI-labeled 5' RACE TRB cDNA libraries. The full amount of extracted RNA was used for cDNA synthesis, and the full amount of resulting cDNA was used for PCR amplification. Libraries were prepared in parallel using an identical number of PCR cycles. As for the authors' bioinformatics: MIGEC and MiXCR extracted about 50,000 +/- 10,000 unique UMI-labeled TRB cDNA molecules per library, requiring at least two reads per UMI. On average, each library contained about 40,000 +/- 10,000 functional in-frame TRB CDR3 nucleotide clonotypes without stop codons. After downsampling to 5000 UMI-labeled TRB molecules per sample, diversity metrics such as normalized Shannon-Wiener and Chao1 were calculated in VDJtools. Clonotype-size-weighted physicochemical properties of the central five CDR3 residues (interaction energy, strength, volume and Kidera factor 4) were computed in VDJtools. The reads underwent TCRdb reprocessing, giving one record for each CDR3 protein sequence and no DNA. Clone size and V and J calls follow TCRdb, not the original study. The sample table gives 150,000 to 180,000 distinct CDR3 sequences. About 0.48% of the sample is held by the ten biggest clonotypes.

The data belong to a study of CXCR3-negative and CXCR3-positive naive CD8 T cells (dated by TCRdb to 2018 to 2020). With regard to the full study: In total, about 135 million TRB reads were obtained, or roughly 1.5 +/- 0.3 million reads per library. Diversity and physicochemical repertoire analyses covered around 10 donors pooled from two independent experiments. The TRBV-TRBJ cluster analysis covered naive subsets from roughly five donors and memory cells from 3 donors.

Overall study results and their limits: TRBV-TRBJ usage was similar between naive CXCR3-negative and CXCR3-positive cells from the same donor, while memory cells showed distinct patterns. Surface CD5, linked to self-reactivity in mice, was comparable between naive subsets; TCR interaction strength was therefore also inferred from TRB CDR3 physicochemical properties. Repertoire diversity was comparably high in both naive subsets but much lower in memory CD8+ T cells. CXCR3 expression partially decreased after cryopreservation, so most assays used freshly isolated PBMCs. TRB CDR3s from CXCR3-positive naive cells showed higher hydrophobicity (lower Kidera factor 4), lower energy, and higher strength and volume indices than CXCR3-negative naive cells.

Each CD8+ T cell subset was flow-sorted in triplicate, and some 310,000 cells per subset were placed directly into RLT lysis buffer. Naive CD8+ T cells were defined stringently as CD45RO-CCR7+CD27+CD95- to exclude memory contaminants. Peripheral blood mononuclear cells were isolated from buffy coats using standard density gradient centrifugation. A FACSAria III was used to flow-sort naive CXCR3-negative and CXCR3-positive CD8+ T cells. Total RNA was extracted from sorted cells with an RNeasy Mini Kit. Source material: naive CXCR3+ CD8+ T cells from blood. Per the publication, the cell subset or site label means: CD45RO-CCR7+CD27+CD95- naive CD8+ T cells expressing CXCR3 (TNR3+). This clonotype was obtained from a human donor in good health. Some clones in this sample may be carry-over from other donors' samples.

CDR3 reads: CASSPGQGTGELFF. This chain joins TRBV4-1 to TRBJ2-2; the TRBD1 assignment by TCRdb is unverifiable without DNA. The CDR3 contains 14 residues, cysteine and phenylalanine counted. No DNA accompanies this entry. Based on the germline V gene, the CDR1 and CDR2 sequences are MGHRA and YSYEKL.